The 13 T cell receptor beta chains in this list originate from one sample, sequenced in a study of shared clonotypes between healthy human individuals. Assay used: immunoSEQ multiplex PCR; TCRdb lists only in-frame clones, some missing. Among millions of clones listed, 90% to 95% were seen once. Sample: naive CD4+ T cells sorted from blood. Subset indicated: CD45RA+ positively selected. These receptors all come from a man aged 18 to 35 in good health.

The chain is built from TRBV30 and TRBJ1-5, with a weak D call TRBD1 (6 bases). V was clipped by 6 bases and J by 0 bases, with 12 bases between them. The CDR3 loop spans 14 amino acids. Germline V gene data show CDR1 as GTSNPN and CDR2 as SVGIG (reference sequence). In nucleotides, the CDR3 is TGTGCCTGTACCGGGACAAATAGCAATCAGCCCCAGCATTTT. It encodes CACTGTNSNQPQHF.

Notes on this clone: This specimen includes other DNA sequences encoding the same CDR3. The chain employs TRBV7-2 and TRBJ2-3; no definite D call. Germline CDR1 and CDR2: SGHTA and FQGNSA. The CDR3 has 12 amino acids. V was cut by 3 bases and J by 1 base, with 2 bases left in between. The CDR3 is CASSFGTDTQYF. The CDR3 DNA reads as TGTGCCAGCAGCTTTGGCACAGATACGCAGTATTTT. The variable domain in full, completed from reference TRBV7-2 and TRBJ2-3, reads GAGVSQSPSNKVTEKGKDVELRCDPISGHTALYWYRQSLGQGLEFLIYFQGNSAPDKSGLPSDRFSAERTGGSVSTLTIQRTQQEDSAVYLCASSFGTDTQYFGPGTRLTVL.

The chain has TRBV10-3 and TRBJ2-2, with D perhaps matching TRBD1 (5 bases). V lost 3 bases, J lost 1 base, and 6 bases lay in between. CDR3 length: 14 amino acids. Germline-derived CDR1 and CDR2 are ENHRY and SYGVKD. The CDR3 region has the DNA TGTGCCATCAGTGACAGGGAGAACACCGGGGAGCTGTTTTTT. Amino acids: CAISDRENTGELFF.

This CDR3 reads CASSPQAGTLLNEQFF. The DNA for the CDR3 is TGTGCCAGCAGCCCACAAGCCGGGACCCTGCTAAATGAGCAGTTCTTC. The rearrangement joins TRBV9 to TRBJ2-1; D possibly uses TRBD1 or TRBD2 (5 bases each). Germline CDR1 and CDR2: SGDLS and YYNGEE. The CDR3 loop spans 16 amino acids. V was cut by 4 bases and J by 7 bases, with 21 bases left in between.

Details on this clone: Different DNA sequences within this sample yield the same CDR3. The chain links TRBV5-4 to TRBJ1-4; D might be TRBD1 (5 bases). Germline V gives CDR1 SGHNT, CDR2 YYREEE (reference sequence). The ends were cut back, 2 bases at V and 7 bases at J, with 12 bases in the middle. The CDR3 consists of 14 residues. The CDR3 nucleotides read TGTGCCAGCAGCTTCGGGCAGGGAGTTGAAAAACTGTTTTTT. Protein product: CASSFGQGVEKLFF. Complete variable domain (other parts from reference TRBV5-4 and TRBJ1-4): ETGVTQSPTHLIKTRGQQVTLRCSSQSGHNTVSWYQQALGQGPQFIFQYYREEENGRGNFPPRFSGLQFPNYSSELNVNALELDDSALYLCASSFGQGVEKLFFGSGTQLSVL.

The J gene is TRBJ2-3, the V gene TRBV4-1, with 11 bases lining up with TRBD2. This CDR3 contains 19 residues. Germline CDR1 is MGHRA and CDR2 is YSYEKL. After removal of 0 bases from V and 4 bases from J, the junction contained 12 bases not matched to a gene. In DNA form, the CDR3 reads TGCGCCAGCAGCCAAGATCCCCAACGGGTACTAGCGGGAGCAGATACGCAGTATTTT. This sequence encodes CASSQDPQRVLAGADTQYF.

This chain uses TRBV18 with TRBJ2-1, with a possible D match to TRBD1 (6 bases). The ends were cut back, 2 bases at V and 5 bases at J, with 10 bases in the middle. CDR3 length: 14 residues. CDR1 is KGHSH and CDR2 is LQKENI in the germline V gene. The CDR3: CASSPIRTDNEQFF. In DNA, the CDR3 is TGTGCCAGCTCACCAATTCGGACAGACAATGAGCAGTTCTTC.

V is TRBV19 and J is TRBJ2-1; TRBD2 is a possible D gene (6 bases). V was pared by 4 bases and J by 12 bases, with 13 bases between. CDR1 and CDR2 (germline): LNHDA, SQIVND (reference sequence). This CDR3 is 12 amino acids long. The CDR3 bases are TGTGCCAGTAGTAAAATAGGCGGGACGCAGTTCTTC. Protein product: CASSKIGGTQFF.

This chain joins TRBV29-1 and TRBJ1-2; 7 nucleotides line up with TRBD1. V dropped 6 bases and J dropped 2; count of bases not matched to a gene: 9. Per germline, CDR1 SQVTM and CDR2 ANQGSEA. This CDR3 spans 14 amino acids. CDR3 in DNA: TGCAGCGTCCTCCCCGGGACAGCCAACTATGGCTACACCTTC. Translating gives CSVLPGTANYGYTF.

The chain links TRBV2 to TRBJ1-5; 8 bases are shared with TRBD1. The CDR3 contains 14 residues. With 4 bases clipped from V and 6 bases from J, the junction kept 5 bases outside the gene matches. Germline CDR1 reads SNHLY; CDR2 reads FYNNEI. The chain's CDR3 is CASSAQGAGQPQHF. The CDR3 bases are TGTGCCAGCAGTGCCCAGGGGGCGGGTCAGCCCCAGCATTTT.

This chain uses TRBV6-6 with TRBJ1-2, with 9 bases fitting TRBD1. The CDR3 loop spans 14 amino acids. Germline trimming cut 9 bases from V and 4 bases from J; bases unmatched to any gene: 9. CDR1 MNHNY and CDR2 SVGAGI come from the germline V gene (reference sequence). The CDR3 reads CASLTGGEIYGYTF. The CDR3 nucleotides read TGTGCCAGTTTGACAGGGGGTGAAATCTATGGCTACACCTTC.

The chain uses TRBV5-4 and TRBJ2-2; D unclear. The germline V gene encodes CDR1 SGHNT and CDR2 YYREEE (reference sequence). This CDR3 is 14 amino acids long. The ends were cut back, 0 bases at V and 0 bases at J, with 3 bases in the middle. The CDR3 region has the DNA TGTGCCAGCAGCTTGGACGCGAACACCGGGGAGCTGTTTTTT. Translation: CASSLDANTGELFF.

The rearrangement links TRBV2 to TRBJ1-5; 8 positions match TRBD1. After removal of 5 bases from V and 3 bases from J, the junction contained 3 bases not matched to a gene. The germline V gene encodes CDR1 SNHLY and CDR2 FYNNEI. The length of the CDR3 is 14 residues. In DNA, the CDR3 is TGTGCCAGCAGTACGGACAGGGACAATCAGCCCCAGCATTTT. This translates into CASSTDRDNQPQHF.